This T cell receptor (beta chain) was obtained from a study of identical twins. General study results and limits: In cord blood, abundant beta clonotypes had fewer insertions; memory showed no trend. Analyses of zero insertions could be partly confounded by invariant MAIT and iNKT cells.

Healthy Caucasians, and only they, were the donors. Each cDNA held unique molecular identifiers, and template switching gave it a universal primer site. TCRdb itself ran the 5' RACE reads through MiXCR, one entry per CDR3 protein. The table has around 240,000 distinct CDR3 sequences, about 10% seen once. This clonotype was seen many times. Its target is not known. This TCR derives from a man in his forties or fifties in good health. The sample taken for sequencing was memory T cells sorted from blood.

The CDR3: CATAQGARRNTEAFF. CDR3 sequence (DNA): TGTGCCACCGCGCAGGGGGCACGAAGGAACACTGAAGCTTTCTTT. The V call is TRBV10-3, the J call TRBJ1-1, with 8 bases fitting TRBD1. V shed 10 bases and J 1 base; nucleotides not matched to a gene: 11. The length of the CDR3 is 15 residues. Germline V gene data show CDR1 as ENHRY and CDR2 as SYGVKD.